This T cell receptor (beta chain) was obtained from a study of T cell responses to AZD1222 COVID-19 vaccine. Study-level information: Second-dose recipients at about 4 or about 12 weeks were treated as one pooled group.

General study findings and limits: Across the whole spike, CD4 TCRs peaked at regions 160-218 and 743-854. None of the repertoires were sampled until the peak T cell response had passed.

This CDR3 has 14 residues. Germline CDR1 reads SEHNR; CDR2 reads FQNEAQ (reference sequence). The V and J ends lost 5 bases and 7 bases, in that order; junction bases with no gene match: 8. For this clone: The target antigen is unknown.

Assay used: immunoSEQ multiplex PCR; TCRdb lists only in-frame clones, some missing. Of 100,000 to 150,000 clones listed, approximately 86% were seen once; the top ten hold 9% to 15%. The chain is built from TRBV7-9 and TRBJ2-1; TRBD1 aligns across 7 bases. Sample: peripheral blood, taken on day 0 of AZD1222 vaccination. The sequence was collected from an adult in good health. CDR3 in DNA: TGTGCCAGCAGCCCTTCGGACAGGCGAAATGAGCAGTTCTTC. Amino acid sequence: CASSPSDRRNEQFF.